This T cell receptor (beta chain) was obtained from a study of response to subunit inactivated influenza vaccine. Findings and caveats of the study: New T cells are recruited in small numbers by each seasonal influenza vaccination, according to the authors' suggestion.

There are 12 residues in the CDR3. V lost 4 bases and J lost 6; bases outside the gene matches: 5. Germline V gene sequence: CDR1 SQVTM, CDR2 ANQGSEA. A note on this clonotype: Its specificity is not known.

TCRdb re-analysed the RT-PCR reads in MiXCR, keeping a single row per CDR3 protein. The sample holds around 500,000 distinct CDR3 sequences, around 9.9% seen once. The sequence derives from a middle-aged man who received an inactivated influenza vaccine. Sample: PBMCs from blood, taken more than 35 days after vaccination. This chain joins TRBV29-1 and TRBJ2-7; 8 bases align to TRBD1. CDR3 loop: CSVADRVAEQYF. Written as DNA, the CDR3 is TGCAGCGTTGCGGACAGGGTAGCCGAGCAGTACTTC.